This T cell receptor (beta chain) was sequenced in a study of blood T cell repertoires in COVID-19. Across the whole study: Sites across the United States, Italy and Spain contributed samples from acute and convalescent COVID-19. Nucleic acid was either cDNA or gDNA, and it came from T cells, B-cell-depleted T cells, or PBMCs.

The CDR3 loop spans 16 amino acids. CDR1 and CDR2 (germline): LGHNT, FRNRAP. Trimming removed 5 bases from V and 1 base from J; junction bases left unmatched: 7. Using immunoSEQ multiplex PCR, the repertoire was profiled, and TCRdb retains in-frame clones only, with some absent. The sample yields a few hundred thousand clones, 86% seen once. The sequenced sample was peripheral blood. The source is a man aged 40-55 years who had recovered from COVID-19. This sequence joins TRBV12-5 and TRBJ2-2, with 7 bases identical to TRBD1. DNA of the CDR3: TGTGCTAGTGGTACCCCGACAGGGCGGAACACCGGGGAGCTGTTTTTT. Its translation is CASGTPTGRNTGELFF.